Each of the 15 T cell receptor beta chains below was sequenced from the same sample in a study of blood T cell repertoires in COVID-19. Data came from immunoSEQ multiplex PCR; TCRdb stores just in-frame clones and leaves some out. Among 140,000 or so clones listed, roughly 80% were seen once. Sequencing was performed on PBMCs or T cells enriched from blood (not recorded which). All receptors come from a woman younger than 30 who had been exposed to COVID-19.

V and J are TRBV27 and TRBJ1-5; possible D gene TRBD1, 6 bases. CDR1 and CDR2 (germline): MNHEY, SMNVEV (reference sequence). There are 14 residues in the CDR3. With 5 bases removed from V and 6 bases from J, the gap between germline ends came to 14 bases. The chain's CDR3 is CASSHQQGSQPQHF. CDR3 nucleotides: TGTGCCAGCAGTCATCAACAGGGTTCTCAGCCCCAGCATTTT.

This clone was seen more than once but under ten times. The chain recombines TRBV7-9 with TRBJ1-2, with D hard to call. Germline CDR1 is SEHNR and CDR2 is FQNEAQ (reference sequence). The V end lost 5 bases, the J end lost 4 bases, and 17 bases lay between the germline ends. This CDR3 has 15 amino acids. The CDR3 spells CASSPPLKPFYGYTF. For the CDR3, the DNA is TGTGCCAGCAGCCCCCCCCTAAAGCCTTTCTATGGCTACACCTTC.

The V and J genes are TRBV11-1 and TRBJ2-7; the match to TRBD1 covers 7 bases. Per the germline V gene, CDR1 is SGHAT and CDR2 is FQDESV (reference sequence). The ends lost 5 bases at V and 2 bases at J; junction bases unmatched: 3. There are 13 residues in the CDR3. This CDR3 is CASSPGQTYEQYF. The CDR3 bases are TGTGCCAGCAGCCCGGGACAGACCTACGAGCAGTACTTC.

This clone has a single count. This chain links TRBV3-1 (or the pseudogene TRBV3-2) with TRBJ2-1; weak D call: TRBD2 (5 bases). V lost 2 bases and J 5 bases, leaving 13 bases between the germline ends. The CDR3 extends over 15 amino acids. CDR1 and CDR2 (germline): LGHDT, YNNKEL (reference sequence). This CDR3 reads CASSQFGSGDNEQFF. The CDR3 bases are TGTGCCAGCAGCCAATTTGGGAGCGGCGACAATGAGCAGTTCTTC.

The chain links TRBV2 to TRBJ2-1, with D possibly being TRBD1 (5 bases). This CDR3 has 10 residues. The germline V gene encodes CDR1 SNHLY and CDR2 FYNNEI. V gave up 5 bases and J gave up 10 bases, with 6 bases separating them. CDR3 nucleotides: TGTGCCAGCAGTTACAGGGAGCAGTTCTTC. This translates into CASSYREQFF.

V and J are TRBV9 and TRBJ2-2, with D possibly being TRBD2 (5 bases). This CDR3 spans 16 amino acids. Per germline, CDR1 SGDLS and CDR2 YYNGEE. Deletions cut 0 bases from V and 0 bases from J, with 9 bases between. CDR3 protein: CASSVDPGTNTGELFF. DNA of the CDR3: TGTGCCAGCAGCGTAGATCCGGGGACGAACACCGGGGAGCTGTTTTTT. Full variable domain (remainder filled in from reference TRBV9 and TRBJ2-2): DSGVTQTPKHLITATGQRVTLRCSPRSGDLSVYWYQQSLDQGLQFLIQYYNGEERAKGNILERFSAQQFPDLHSELNLSSLELGDSALYFCASSVDPGTNTGELFFGEGSRLTVL.

J is TRBJ2-1 and V is TRBV18, with D possibly matching TRBD2 (6 bases). There are 14 residues in the CDR3. Trimming pared 8 bases from V and 13 bases from J, leaving 24 bases between. CDR1 KGHSH and CDR2 LQKENI come from the germline V gene. This chain's CDR3 is CASLPQDAEGLQFF. CDR3 nucleotide sequence: TGTGCCAGCCTTCCCCAGGACGCGGAGGGACTTCAGTTCTTC.

The rearrangement joins TRBV6-1 to TRBJ2-1, with 11 bases matching TRBD2. The ends lost 0 bases at V and 8 bases at J; junction bases unmatched: 3. Per germline, CDR1 MNHNS and CDR2 SASEGT. The CDR3 loop spans 15 amino acids. The CDR3 sequence: CASSEATSGRHEQFF. DNA of the CDR3: TGTGCCAGCAGTGAAGCAACTAGCGGGAGACATGAGCAGTTCTTC.

The CDR3 DNA reads as TGCGCCAGCAGTTACCGACAAGACCCTTCCTACGAGCAGTACTTC. This codes for CASSYRQDPSYEQYF. The chain is built from TRBV23-1 and TRBJ2-7; no firm D call. TRBV23-1 is classed as an ORF, of uncertain function. Deletions cut 5 bases from V and 1 base from J, with 15 bases between. This CDR3 is built from 15 residues.

The chain carries TRBV27 and TRBJ1-5; 7 bases map to TRBD1. Looked up from germline, CDR1 is MNHEY and CDR2 is SMNVEV (reference sequence). J was trimmed by 2 bases and V by 2 bases; bases with no gene match: 3. The CDR3 loop spans 15 amino acids. This CDR3 is CASSLNTGGNQPQHF. DNA of the CDR3: TGTGCCAGCAGTTTAAACACAGGGGGCAATCAGCCCCAGCATTTT.

The chain recombines TRBV11-3 with TRBJ2-1; 9 nucleotides agree with TRBD1. V lost 5 bases, J lost 5 bases, and 13 bases stayed unmatched. The germline CDR1 and CDR2 sequences are SGHNT and YENEEA. The CDR3 covers 17 residues. CDR3 in DNA: TGTGCCAGCAGCCGCGGCAAGACAGGGGGTTCCCACAATGAGCAGTTCTTC. It translates to CASSRGKTGGSHNEQFF. The whole variable domain, filled in from reference TRBV11-3 and TRBJ2-1, reads EAGVVQSPRYKIIEKKQPVAFWCNPISGHNTLYWYLQNLGQGPELLIRYENEEAVDDSQLPKDRFSAERLKGVDSTLKIQPAELGDSAVYLCASSRGKTGGSHNEQFFGPGTRLTVL.

CDR3 loop: CASSYGLGAEAFF. DNA for the CDR3: TGTGCCAGCAGTTACGGTTTGGGCGCTGAAGCTTTCTTT. This chain uses TRBV6-5 with TRBJ1-1; no clear D. Germline CDR1 and CDR2: MNHEY and SVGAGI. This CDR3 is 13 amino acids long. V lost 2 bases to trimming and J lost 6 bases, with 10 bases between them.

The rearrangement joins TRBV5-1 to TRBJ2-7; 12 positions match TRBD1. Germline values: CDR1 SGHRS, CDR2 YFSETQ. There are 14 residues in the CDR3. V was pared by 4 bases and J by 5 bases, with 4 bases of the junction left unmatched. This CDR3 is CASSPGTGGDEQYF. DNA of the CDR3: TGCGCCAGCAGCCCCGGGACAGGGGGCGACGAGCAGTACTTC.

This rearrangement joins TRBV19 to TRBJ2-1, with 9 bases lining up with TRBD1. This CDR3 region has 14 residues. Trimming cost V 3 bases and J 10 bases; bases outside gene matches: 7. The germline CDR1 and CDR2 sequences are LNHDA and SQIVND (reference sequence). The CDR3 region has the DNA TGTGCCAGTAGTATTATGGGGACAGGGAGCGAGCAGTTCTTC. Translating gives CASSIMGTGSEQFF.

The chain joins TRBV7-2 to TRBJ2-5; 7 bases fit TRBD1. V gave up 6 bases and J gave up 5 bases; unmatched junction bases: 6. The CDR3 covers 13 residues. Germline lookup yields CDR1 SGHTA and CDR2 FQGNSA. In DNA, the CDR3 is TGTGCCAGCAGACCAAACAGGGGCGAGACCCAGTACTTC. It translates to CASRPNRGETQYF.